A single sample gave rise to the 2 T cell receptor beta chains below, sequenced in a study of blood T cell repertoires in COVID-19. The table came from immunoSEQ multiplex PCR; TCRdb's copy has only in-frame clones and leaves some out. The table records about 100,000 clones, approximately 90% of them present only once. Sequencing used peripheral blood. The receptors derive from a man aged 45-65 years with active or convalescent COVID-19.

The chain's CDR3 is CASSKWGRGWGNQPQHF. CDR3 nucleotides: TGTGCCAGCAGCAAATGGGGGCGCGGGTGGGGCAATCAGCCCCAGCATTTT. The gene calls are TRBV21-1 and TRBJ1-5; the D segment call TRBD1 is taken from the table without a DNA check. TRBV21-1 has pseudogene status. The CDR3 is made up of 17 amino acids.

This chain's CDR3 is CASSLSSTGTAEQYF. For the CDR3, the DNA is TGTGCCAGCAGTTTATCCTCGACAGGGACGGCCGAGCAGTACTTC. This chain links TRBV27 with TRBJ2-7; 7 bases match TRBD1. Germline trimming cut 0 bases from V and 6 bases from J; bases unmatched to any gene: 8. Germline V gene lookup returns CDR1 MNHEY and CDR2 SMNVEV (reference sequence). The CDR3 runs to 15 residues.